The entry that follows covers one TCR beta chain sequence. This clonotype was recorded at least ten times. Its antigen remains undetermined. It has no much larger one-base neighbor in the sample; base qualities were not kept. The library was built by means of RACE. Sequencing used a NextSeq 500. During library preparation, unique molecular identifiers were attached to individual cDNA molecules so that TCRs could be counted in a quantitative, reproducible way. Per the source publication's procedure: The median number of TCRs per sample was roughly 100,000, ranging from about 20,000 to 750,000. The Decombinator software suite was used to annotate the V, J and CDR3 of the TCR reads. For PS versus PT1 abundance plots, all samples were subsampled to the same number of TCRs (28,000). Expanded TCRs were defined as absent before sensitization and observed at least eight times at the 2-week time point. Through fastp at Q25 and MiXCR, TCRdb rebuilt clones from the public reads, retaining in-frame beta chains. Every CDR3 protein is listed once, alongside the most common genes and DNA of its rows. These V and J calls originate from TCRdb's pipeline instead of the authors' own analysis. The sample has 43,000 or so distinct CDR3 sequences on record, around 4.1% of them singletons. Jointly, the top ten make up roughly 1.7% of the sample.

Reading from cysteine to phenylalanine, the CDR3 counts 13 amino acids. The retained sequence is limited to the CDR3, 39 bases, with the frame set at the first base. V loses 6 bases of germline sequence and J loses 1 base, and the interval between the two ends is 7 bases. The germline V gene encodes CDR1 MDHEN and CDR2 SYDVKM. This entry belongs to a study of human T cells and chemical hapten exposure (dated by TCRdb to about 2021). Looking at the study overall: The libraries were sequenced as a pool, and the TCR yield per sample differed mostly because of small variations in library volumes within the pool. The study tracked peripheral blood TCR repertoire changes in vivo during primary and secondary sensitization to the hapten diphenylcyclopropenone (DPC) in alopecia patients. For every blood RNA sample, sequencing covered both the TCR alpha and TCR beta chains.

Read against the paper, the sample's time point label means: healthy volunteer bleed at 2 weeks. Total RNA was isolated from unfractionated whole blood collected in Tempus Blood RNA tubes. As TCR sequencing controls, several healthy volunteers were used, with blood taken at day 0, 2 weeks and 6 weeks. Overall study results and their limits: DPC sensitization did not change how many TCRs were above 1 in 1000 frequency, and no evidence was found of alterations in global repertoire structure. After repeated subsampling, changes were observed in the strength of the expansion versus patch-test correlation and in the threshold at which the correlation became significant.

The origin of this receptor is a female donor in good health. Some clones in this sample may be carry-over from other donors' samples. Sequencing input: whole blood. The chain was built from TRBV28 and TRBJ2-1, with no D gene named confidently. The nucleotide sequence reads TGTGCCAGCAGACAGATGTCCTACAATGAGCAGTTCTTC. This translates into CASRQMSYNEQFF.